This T cell receptor beta chain emerged from a study of T cell responses to AZD1222 COVID-19 vaccine. The method was immunoSEQ multiplex PCR; TCRdb's version includes in-frame clones alone and lacks a portion of them. Of 100,000 to 150,000 clones detected, roughly 92% appear once; the ten largest clones hold 0.9% to 1.4%. Doses given second, at about 4 or about 12 weeks, were pooled. General observations from the study: CD4 TCRs linked to vaccination spanned spike, dominating at 160-218 and 743-854. Clonal diversity was possibly underestimated, and white British individuals and females predominated among donors.

Points on this clone: What it binds is unknown.

There are 19 residues in the CDR3. Looked up from germline, CDR1 is SGHTS and CDR2 is YDEGEE. V lost 2 bases and J 6 bases, leaving 27 bases between the germline ends. J is TRBJ1-5 and V is TRBV5-8; tentatively, D is TRBD1 (6 bases). The clonotype comes from an adult who received the AZD1222 COVID-19 vaccine. The sequenced sample was peripheral blood, obtained 28 days after the second AZD1222 dose. Here the CDR3 reads CASSFSPRQGRFQGQPQHF. In DNA form, the CDR3 reads TGTGCCAGCAGCTTCTCACCCCGGCAGGGGAGGTTTCAGGGTCAGCCCCAGCATTTT.